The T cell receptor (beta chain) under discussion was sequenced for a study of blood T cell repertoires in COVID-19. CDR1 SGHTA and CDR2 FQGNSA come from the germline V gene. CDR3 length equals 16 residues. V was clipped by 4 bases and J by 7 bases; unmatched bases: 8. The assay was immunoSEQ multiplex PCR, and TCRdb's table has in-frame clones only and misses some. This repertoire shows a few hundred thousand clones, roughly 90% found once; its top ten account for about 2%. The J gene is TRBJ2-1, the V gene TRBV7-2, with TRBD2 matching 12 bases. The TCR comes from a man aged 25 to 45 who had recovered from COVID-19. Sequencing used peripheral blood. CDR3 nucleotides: TGTGCCAGCAGCTCGACTAGCGGGGGCCCCTGGAATGAGCAGTTCTTC. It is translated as CASSSTSGGPWNEQFF.